These 27 T cell receptor beta chains originate from one sample sequenced in a study of CD4 T cells in relation to SARS-CoV-2 and coronaviruses (dated by TCRdb to 2020 to 2023). The receptor library was made with the immunoSEQ multiplex PCR assay. TCRdb retrieved this table from immuneACCESS and kept in-frame rearrangements only. Not all clones are present; in checked studies, unresolved V genes account for under half, and no reason is known for the remainder. Counted in this sample were 30,000 to 45,000 clones; 88% of them appeared once. The ten most abundant clones make up 9.2% of the sample. The sequenced sample consisted of memory CD4+ T cells from PBMCs. The sample's cell subset or site label, decoded: memory (non-naive) CD4+ T cells. The receptors here all came from an adult with COVID-19.

This chain connects TRBV4-3 to TRBJ2-2; 7 nucleotides match TRBD2. V shed 0 bases, J shed 3 bases, and the junction held 7 bases outside the gene matches. The germline CDR1 and CDR2 sequences are LGHNA and YSLEER. The CDR3 spans 17 residues. The CDR3 nucleotides are TGCGCCAGCAGCCAAGATGCGCCTGCGGGGGACACCGGGGAGCTGTTTTTT. This sequence encodes CASSQDAPAGDTGELFF.

V is TRBV9 and J is TRBJ2-7; 8 nucleotides match TRBD1. CDR3 length equals 14 residues. V trimming: 4 bases; J trimming: 5 bases; junction bases outside the gene matches: 8. Per the germline V gene, CDR1 is SGDLS and CDR2 is YYNGEE. The CDR3 here is CASSKDSRGHEQYF. CDR3 DNA: TGTGCCAGCAGCAAGGATTCCAGGGGGCACGAGCAGTACTTC.

CDR3: CASSADRGQTGELFF. Here the CDR3 DNA reads TGTGCCAGTAGTGCGGACAGGGGTCAGACCGGGGAGCTGTTTTTT. The V gene is TRBV19, the J gene TRBJ2-2, with 9 bases fitting TRBD1. Per the germline V gene, CDR1 is LNHDA and CDR2 is SQIVND (reference sequence). The CDR3 totals 15 residues. Losses at the gene ends were 5 bases for V and 5 bases for J; bases not matched to a gene: 6.

This clone was recorded a few times. CDR3 sequence: CASRGGTSGNTIYF. DNA for the CDR3: TGTGCCAGCAGGGGGGGCACGTCTGGAAACACCATATATTTT. The V and J genes are TRBV28 and TRBJ1-3; the D gene is possibly TRBD1 (6 bases). CDR3 length: 14 amino acids. The germline V gene has CDR1 MDHEN and CDR2 SYDVKM. The V and J ends lost 6 bases and 1 base respectively, with 10 bases between them.

The chain recombines TRBV6-1 with TRBJ2-7; 9 bases match TRBD2. In germline, CDR1 is MNHNS, CDR2 SASEGT. V lost 0 bases, J lost 5 bases, and 8 bases stayed unmatched. The CDR3 totals 16 residues. The CDR3 sequence is CASSEAKAGGPHEQYF. CDR3 DNA: TGTGCCAGCAGTGAAGCGAAGGCGGGGGGGCCCCACGAGCAGTACTTC.

The CDR3 DNA reads as TGTGCCACCAGACAGGGCACAGATACGCAGTATTTT. It codes for CATRQGTDTQYF. V gene TRBV24-1 combines with J gene TRBJ2-3; D possibly corresponds to TRBD1 (5 bases). Germline V gene sequence: CDR1 KGHDR, CDR2 SFDVKD. CDR3 size: 12 residues. V was pared by 7 bases and J by 1 base, with 5 bases between.

The V call is TRBV5-4, the J call TRBJ2-5; possible D gene TRBD2, 7 bases. The length of the CDR3 is 16 residues. Trimming shortened V by 0 bases and J by 2 bases, and 14 bases separated the two germline ends. The germline V gene has CDR1 SGHNT and CDR2 YYREEE (reference sequence). CDR3 in DNA: TGTGCCAGCAGCTTGGATGCCGGGGGGCCTCAAGAGACCCAGTACTTC. Its protein is CASSLDAGGPQETQYF.

The chain couples TRBV7-2 to TRBJ1-1; D is undetermined. The CDR3 runs to 15 residues. Germline V lookup: CDR1 SGHTA, CDR2 FQGNSA. V gave up 1 base and J gave up 1 base, with 10 bases separating them. The CDR3 is CASSLELGRNTEAFF. In DNA form, the CDR3 reads TGTGCCAGCAGCTTAGAATTAGGACGGAACACTGAAGCTTTCTTT.

V gene TRBV5-1 combines with J gene TRBJ1-2; D uncertain. Germline assignment: CDR1 SGHRS and CDR2 YFSETQ. CDR3 length: 14 residues. Trimming pared 0 bases from V and 3 bases from J, leaving 9 bases between. The CDR3 coding sequence is TGCGCCAGCAGCTTGGCGGGTGTTGACTATGGCTACACCTTC. It is translated as CASSLAGVDYGYTF.

To note about this clone: Possible read error: a much larger clone is one base away. Additional DNA sequences in this sample encode the identical CDR3. The chain joins TRBV7-2 to TRBJ2-1, with 9 bases matching TRBD1. The germline CDR1 and CDR2 sequences are SGHTA and FQGNSA. The CDR3 contains 15 residues. CDR3 sequence reads: CASSLGTGPYNEQFF. DNA for the CDR3: TGTGCCAGCAGTTTAGGGACAGGGCCCTACAATGAGCAGTTCTTC. Complete variable domain (other parts from reference TRBV7-2 and TRBJ2-1): GAGVSQSPSNKVTEKGKDVELRCDPISGHTALYWYRQSLGQGLEFLIYFQGNSAPDKSGLPSDRFSAERTGGSVSTLTIQRTQQEDSAVYLCASSLGTGPYNEQFFGPGTRLTVL.

The rearrangement uses TRBV5-1 and TRBJ2-7, with 12 bases identical to TRBD2. The trim removed 0 bases at V and 7 bases at J, leaving 11 bases unmatched. CDR3 size: 17 residues. CDR1 SGHRS and CDR2 YFSETQ come from the germline V gene. This chain's CDR3 is CASSLASSGGAGSEQYF. The DNA of the CDR3 is TGCGCCAGCAGCTTGGCTTCTAGCGGGGGGGCCGGCTCTGAGCAGTACTTC.

V usage is TRBV12-3 or TRBV12-4 and J usage is TRBJ1-5; D not certain. This CDR3 is 12 amino acids long. The germline V and J ends were trimmed by 6 bases and 3 bases, with 6 bases remaining between them. The CDR3 reads CASSPPNQPQHF. The CDR3 DNA reads as TGTGCCAGCAGCCCCCCCAATCAGCCCCAGCATTTT.

The chain employs TRBV19 and TRBJ2-3; 10 bases are shared with TRBD2. Germline CDR1 LNHDA, CDR2 SQIVND (reference sequence). The CDR3 is 17 residues long. Trimming at V came to 6 bases and at J to 0 bases, leaving 9 bases not matched to a gene. The CDR3 DNA reads as TGTGCCAGTAGCGGGATCACTAGCGGGGTTAGCACAGATACGCAGTATTTT. This codes for CASSGITSGVSTDTQYF.

The genes are TRBV11-2 and TRBJ2-7, with D uncertain. The CDR3 sequence is 14 residues long. The V end was cut by 4 bases, the J end by 0 bases, with 10 bases between. Looked up from germline, CDR1 is SGHAT and CDR2 is FQNNGV. DNA of the CDR3: TGTGCCAGCAGCTCGGCACGGTCCTCCTACGAGCAGTACTTC. This encodes CASSSARSSYEQYF. The whole variable domain, remainder taken from reference TRBV11-2 and TRBJ2-7, is EAGVAQSPRYKIIEKRQSVAFWCNPISGHATLYWYQQILGQGPKLLIQFQNNGVVDDSQLPKDRFSAERLKGVDSTLKIQPAKLEDSAVYLCASSSARSSYEQYFGPGTRLTVT.

The CDR3 sequence is CASRAVFRGPGANVLTF. The CDR3 nucleotides read TGTGCCAGCAGGGCTGTGTTTAGAGGGCCTGGGGCCAACGTCCTGACTTTC. V is TRBV4-2 and J is TRBJ2-6, with a tentative D call TRBD2 (5 bases). The CDR3 covers 17 residues. Deletions cut 6 bases from V and 2 bases from J, with 17 bases between. Germline V gene data show CDR1 as LGHNA and CDR2 as YNFKEQ.

The chain couples TRBV28 to TRBJ2-5; 7 bases map to TRBD1. The ends lost 7 bases at V and 3 bases at J; junction bases unmatched: 14. The CDR3 sequence is 16 residues long. The germline CDR1 and CDR2 sequences are MDHEN and SYDVKM. The CDR3 nucleotides read TGTGCCAGCAATAGCCTAGGGGGCTCCTTTGAAGAGACCCAGTACTTC. This gives the protein CASNSLGGSFEETQYF.

The chain employs TRBV7-6 and TRBJ2-1; no definite D call. CDR3 length equals 15 residues. Germline V gene data show CDR1 as SGHVS and CDR2 as FNYEAQ. The V and J ends lost 1 base and 9 bases respectively, with 16 bases between them. DNA of the CDR3: TGTGCCAGCAGCTTAGTAGGTGGAGTAGGATCTGAGCAGTTCTTC. Residues: CASSLVGGVGSEQFF.

The gene calls are TRBV5-5 and TRBJ1-2; D remains ambiguous. Germline V lookup: CDR1 SGHKS, CDR2 YYEKEE (reference sequence). Trimming shortened V by 0 bases and J by 7 bases, and 13 bases separated the two germline ends. The CDR3 is 14 residues long. The CDR3 coding sequence is TGTGCCAGCAGCTTGGCCCTTCGACTAAGTGGCTACACCTTC. Protein: CASSLALRLSGYTF.

The chain carries TRBV19 and TRBJ1-6; D uncertain. Trimming removed 7 bases from V and 1 base from J, with 14 bases in between. The CDR3 totals 16 residues. Germline lookup yields CDR1 LNHDA and CDR2 SQIVND (reference sequence). The CDR3 sequence is CASTKLGDSYNSPLHF. CDR3 in DNA: TGTGCCAGTACAAAACTCGGGGATTCCTATAATTCACCCCTCCACTTT.

The genes are TRBV5-6 and TRBJ1-1; D uncertain. The V end lost 0 bases, the J end lost 4 bases, and 10 bases lay between the germline ends. Per the germline V gene, CDR1 is SGHDT and CDR2 is YYEEEE. The CDR3 runs 14 residues. The CDR3 DNA is TGTGCCAGCAGCTTGGGATTCGGTCTCACTGAAGCTTTCTTT. Translated, it gives CASSLGFGLTEAFF.

On this clone itself: Other DNA sequences in the sample encode the same CDR3. The V and J genes are TRBV6-5 and TRBJ1-3; tentatively, D is TRBD1 (6 bases). Germline lookup yields CDR1 MNHEY and CDR2 SVGAGI. V was trimmed by 2 bases and J by 2 bases, leaving 7 bases between them. The CDR3 runs 14 residues. The CDR3 region has the DNA TGTGCCAGCAGTTACGGGGGGCCTGGAAACACCATATATTTT. It is translated as CASSYGGPGNTIYF.

The chain has TRBV3-1 (or the pseudogene TRBV3-2) and TRBJ1-2; D gene ambiguous. The CDR3 covers 14 residues. Trimming cost V 0 bases and J 2 bases, with 7 bases left between them. CDR1 and CDR2 from the germline V gene are LGHDT and YNNKEL (reference sequence). CDR3 sequence: CASSQEEENYGYTF. For the CDR3, the DNA is TGTGCCAGCAGCCAAGAGGAGGAGAACTATGGCTACACCTTC.

This chain links TRBV18 with TRBJ1-3, with a tentative D call TRBD1 (5 bases). The CDR3 loop spans 16 amino acids. Deletions cut 2 bases from V and 0 bases from J, with 11 bases between. Germline assignment: CDR1 KGHSH and CDR2 LQKENI. The CDR3 region is CASSPVGGSSGNTIYF. For the CDR3, the DNA is TGTGCCAGCTCACCAGTTGGGGGAAGCTCTGGAAACACCATATATTTT.

The chain links TRBV30 to TRBJ2-1; perhaps TRBD2 as D (5 bases). V was pared by 6 bases and J by 8 bases, with 11 bases between. The CDR3 spans 11 residues. Germline lookup yields CDR1 GTSNPN and CDR2 SVGIG (reference sequence). The CDR3 loop is CACRERYEQFF. The CDR3 bases are TGTGCCTGTCGAGAGCGGTATGAGCAGTTCTTC.

The rearrangement uses TRBV20-1 and TRBJ2-2; TRBD2 matches at 11 bases. Germline CDR1 DFQATT, CDR2 SNEGSKA (reference sequence). The CDR3 extends over 15 amino acids. J was trimmed by 4 bases and V by 3 bases; bases with no gene match: 4. CDR3 amino acids: CSASSGGAPTGELFF. In DNA form, the CDR3 reads TGCAGTGCTAGTAGCGGGGGGGCCCCCACCGGGGAGCTGTTTTTT.

V gene TRBV19 combines with J gene TRBJ2-5, with TRBD2 matching over 11 bases. From germline, CDR1 is LNHDA and CDR2 SQIVND (reference sequence). Germline trimming cut 5 bases from V and 4 bases from J; bases unmatched to any gene: 6. The CDR3 extends over 15 amino acids. The CDR3: CASSAVAGGPETQYF. In nucleotides, the CDR3 is TGTGCCAGTAGTGCTGTAGCGGGGGGGCCAGAGACCCAGTACTTC. Looking up the rest from reference TRBV19 and TRBJ2-5 gives the full variable domain: DGGITQSPKYLFRKEGQNVTLSCEQNLNHDAMYWYRQDPGQGLRLIYYSQIVNDFQKGDIAEGYSVSREKKESFPLTVTSAQKNPTAFYLCASSAVAGGPETQYFGPGTRLLVL.

J is TRBJ2-1 and V is TRBV7-9, with 13 bases fitting TRBD2. The CDR3 loop spans 18 amino acids. Losses at the gene ends were 2 bases for V and 0 bases for J; bases not matched to a gene: 4. Germline-derived CDR1 and CDR2 are SEHNR and FQNEAQ (reference sequence). This CDR3 reads CASSLRLAGGYSYNEQFF. CDR3 nucleotides: TGTGCCAGCAGCTTACGACTAGCGGGGGGTTACTCCTACAATGAGCAGTTCTTC.